The 12 T cell receptor beta chains listed next were all sequenced from one sample in a study of T cells in narcolepsy. This table comes from immunoSEQ multiplex PCR, and its TCRdb copy is limited to in-frame clones, with some not included. This table holds over 30,000 clones, approximately 90% found once. Sequences were obtained from CD45RA- memory CD4+ T cells from PBMCs. The receptors were sampled from a human donor with narcolepsy.

In DNA, the CDR3 is TGTGCCAGCAGCCCTGATATGGTAGGAGAGACCCAGTACTTC. Protein sequence: CASSPDMVGETQYF. The chain is built from TRBV4-2 and TRBJ2-5, with no clear D. Germline lookup yields CDR1 LGHNA and CDR2 YNFKEQ. The CDR3 sequence is 14 residues long. Trimming left V 4 bases short and J 4 bases short, with 13 bases between.

The rearrangement joins TRBV6-5 to TRBJ2-3; D is undetermined. V was pared by 5 bases and J by 5 bases, with 5 bases between. Germline V CDR1 and CDR2: MNHEY, SVGAGI. The length of the CDR3 is 11 residues. The CDR3 loop reads CASSVGDTQYF. In DNA, the CDR3 is TGTGCCAGCAGTGTCGGAGATACGCAGTATTTT.

The table lists this clone with a count of one. The chain recombines TRBV5-1 with TRBJ2-1; D remains ambiguous. Germline lookup yields CDR1 SGHRS and CDR2 YFSETQ. The V gene lost 7 bases and the J gene lost 1 base, with 15 bases spanning the gap. This CDR3 has 15 residues. The CDR3 sequence: CASYAVSSSYNEQFF. CDR3 nucleotides: TGCGCCAGCTATGCTGTGTCTAGTTCCTACAATGAGCAGTTCTTC. Based on the CDR3 plus reference TRBV5-1 and TRBJ2-1, the full variable domain is KAGVTQTPRYLIKTRGQQVTLSCSPISGHRSVSWYQQTPGQGLQFLFEYFSETQRNKGNFPGRFSGRQFSNSRSEMNVSTLELGDSALYLCASYAVSSSYNEQFFGPGTRLTVL.

The chain links TRBV19 to TRBJ1-4; D is possibly TRBD1 (5 bases). Germline-derived CDR1 and CDR2 are LNHDA and SQIVND (reference sequence). V was shortened by 3 bases and J by 4 bases, with 12 bases between the two germline ends. There are 15 residues in the CDR3. The CDR3 region is CASSIRLQGNEKLFF. CDR3 nucleotide sequence: TGTGCCAGTAGTATCCGCCTCCAGGGTAATGAAAAACTGTTTTTT. Variable domain in full (rest from reference TRBV19 and TRBJ1-4): DGGITQSPKYLFRKEGQNVTLSCEQNLNHDAMYWYRQDPGQGLRLIYYSQIVNDFQKGDIAEGYSVSREKKESFPLTVTSAQKNPTAFYLCASSIRLQGNEKLFFGSGTQLSVL.

This chain links TRBV10-3 with TRBJ2-5; 7 bases line up with TRBD2. The CDR3 spans 14 residues. The V gene end was trimmed by 5 bases and the J gene end by 2 bases; junction bases not matched to a gene: 5. CDR1 ENHRY and CDR2 SYGVKD come from the germline V gene. Here the CDR3 reads CAISPGLLQETQYF. CDR3 coding DNA: TGTGCCATCAGTCCGGGACTACTACAAGAGACCCAGTACTTC.

In DNA form, the CDR3 reads TGTGCCAGCTCGCTCGGGCTTAATGAAAAACTGTTTTTT. Translation: CASSLGLNEKLFF. V usage is TRBV18 and J usage is TRBJ1-4; D uncertain. Germline values: CDR1 KGHSH, CDR2 LQKENI. Deletions cut 6 bases from V and 4 bases from J, with 9 bases between. The CDR3 runs to 13 residues.

This clone came up once. The genes are TRBV7-3 and TRBJ1-2; weak D call: TRBD1 (5 bases). The V end was cut by 5 bases, the J end by 8 bases, with 15 bases between. CDR3 size: 13 residues. Germline V gene sequence: CDR1 SGHTA, CDR2 FQGTGA. CDR3 nucleotide sequence: TGTGCCAGCAGCGATGGCGGGGGGATCGGCTACACCTTC. This codes for CASSDGGGIGYTF.

This CDR3 is CASSLDSQQFF. The CDR3 DNA reads as TGTGCCAGCAGCTTAGATTCGCAGCAGTTCTTC. V and J are TRBV7-2 and TRBJ2-1, with unresolved D. From germline, CDR1 is SGHTA and CDR2 FQGNSA. The CDR3 covers 11 residues. The V end lost 1 base, the J end lost 11 bases, and 6 bases lay between the germline ends.

The chain has TRBV27 and TRBJ2-7; the match to TRBD2 covers 8 bases. V was pared by 8 bases and J by 13 bases, with 16 bases of the junction left unmatched. Germline V gene sequence: CDR1 MNHEY, CDR2 SMNVEV (reference sequence). The CDR3 covers 13 residues. CDR3 in amino acids: CASRTYRTSQDYF. The CDR3 region has the DNA TGTGCCAGCCGGACTTATCGGACTAGCCAGGACTACTTC.

The chain combines TRBV15 with TRBJ2-5; possibly TRBD2 for D (6 bases). The CDR3 extends over 15 amino acids. Germline V gene sequence: CDR1 LNHNV, CDR2 YYDKDF (reference sequence). Deletions cut 0 bases from V and 6 bases from J, with 14 bases between. CDR3 in amino acids: CATSRDGGTSKTQYF. CDR3 bases: TGTGCCACCAGCAGAGATGGGGGGACTTCCAAGACCCAGTACTTC.

Comments on this clone: The sample has other DNA sequences that encode this CDR3 too. The chain is built from TRBV2 and TRBJ2-1; tentatively, D is TRBD2 (8 bases). CDR3 length: 17 residues. The V gene lost 5 bases and the J gene lost 5 bases, with 22 bases spanning the gap. Per the germline V gene, CDR1 is SNHLY and CDR2 is FYNNEI. CDR3 DNA: TGTGCCAGCAGTACACCTCCGGGAGGGGGCATTAACAATGAGCAGTTCTTC. It encodes CASSTPPGGGINNEQFF.

V usage is TRBV7-8 and J usage is TRBJ1-1; possibly TRBD1 for D (6 bases). The CDR3 has 17 amino acids. Per the germline V gene, CDR1 is SGHVS and CDR2 is FQNEAQ. V was clipped by 4 bases and J by 5 bases, with 23 bases between them. The CDR3 DNA follows: TGTGCCAGCAGCTACGGTCCCGGGACAAGCTCGGGGACTGAAGCTTTCTTT. Translated, it gives CASSYGPGTSSGTEAFF.